One and the same sample provided the 10 T cell receptor beta chains below, sequenced in a study of blood T cell repertoires in COVID-19. Profiled with immunoSEQ multiplex PCR; TCRdb holds only in-frame clones, not every one. The sample carries 50,000 to 65,000 clones, roughly 90% recorded once. Sequenced input: peripheral blood. All receptors come from a human donor in a cohort sampled during active COVID-19.

The chain employs TRBV28 and TRBJ1-5; tentative D call: TRBD1 (6 bases). Germline CDR1 is MDHEN and CDR2 is SYDVKM. This CDR3 contains 14 residues. V lost 5 bases, J lost 3 bases, and 11 bases lay in between. CDR3 residues: CASSITGYNQPQHF. The DNA of the CDR3 is TGTGCCAGCAGTATAACAGGGTACAATCAGCCCCAGCATTTT.

This clone was counted once. The chain has TRBV28 and TRBJ2-7; 12 bases match TRBD2. The ends lost 4 bases at V and 2 bases at J; junction bases unmatched: 3. CDR1 is MDHEN, CDR2 SYDVKM, per germline. This CDR3 contains 15 residues. For the CDR3, the DNA is TGTGCCAGCAGTTCCCGGACTAGCGGGACCTACGAGCAGTACTTC. Translating gives CASSSRTSGTYEQYF.

This chain connects TRBV11-2 to TRBJ2-1; the D gene is possibly TRBD2 (6 bases). V lost 1 base and J 8 bases, leaving 6 bases between the germline ends. CDR1 and CDR2 from the germline V gene are SGHAT and FQNNGV. The CDR3 contains 12 residues. The DNA for the CDR3 is TGTGCCAGCAGCTTAGGCGGGGATGAGCAGTTCTTC. This translates into CASSLGGDEQFF.

This clone was recorded only once. The rearrangement joins TRBV27 to TRBJ2-2; 14 bases are a match to TRBD2. The length of the CDR3 is 17 residues. J lost 5 bases, V lost 6 bases, and 8 bases had no gene match. From germline, CDR1 is MNHEY and CDR2 SMNVEV (reference sequence). The CDR3 loop is CASSSGLAGEGTGELFF. CDR3 sequence (DNA): TGTGCCAGCAGCTCGGGACTAGCGGGAGAAGGGACCGGGGAGCTGTTTTTT.

This rearrangement joins TRBV30 to TRBJ2-5, with TRBD1 matching over 7 bases. This CDR3 spans 17 amino acids. Germline V CDR1 and CDR2: GTSNPN, SVGIG (reference sequence). The trim removed 2 bases at V and 4 bases at J, leaving 16 bases unmatched. The chain's CDR3 is CAWSSTPDRTPRETQYF. The CDR3 DNA follows: TGTGCCTGGAGTAGTACGCCGGACAGGACCCCACGAGAGACCCAGTACTTC.

This rearrangement joins TRBV7-2 to TRBJ2-7; possibly TRBD1 for D (6 bases). The CDR3 length is 14 residues. V lost 5 bases, J lost 3 bases, and 14 bases lay in between. Germline loops: CDR1 SGHTA, CDR2 FQGNSA. The CDR3 sequence is CASSPETGSYEQYF. DNA of the CDR3: TGTGCCAGCAGCCCAGAGACAGGTAGCTACGAGCAGTACTTC.

The chain recombines TRBV19 with TRBJ2-7, with 15 bases identical to TRBD2. CDR3 size: 18 residues. CDR1 is LNHDA, CDR2 SQIVND, per germline (reference sequence). Trimming took 5 bases from V and 3 from J; bases not matched to a gene: 11. This CDR3 is CASSAGLAGGFGYYEQYF. CDR3 in DNA: TGTGCCAGTAGTGCGGGACTAGCGGGGGGATTTGGATACTACGAGCAGTACTTC.

The rearrangement links TRBV5-6 to TRBJ1-1; 7 bases line up with TRBD1. The CDR3 contains 15 residues. V shed 3 bases, J shed 0 bases, and the junction held 5 bases outside the gene matches. In germline, CDR1 is SGHDT, CDR2 YYEEEE. Here the CDR3 reads CASSWQGQLNTEAFF. CDR3 nucleotide sequence: TGTGCCAGCAGCTGGCAGGGACAGTTGAACACTGAAGCTTTCTTT. The variable domain in full, with the rest retrieved from reference TRBV5-6 and TRBJ1-1, is DAGVTQSPTHLIKTRGQQVTLRCSPKSGHDTVSWYQQALGQGPQFIFQYYEEEERQRGNFPDRFSGHQFPNYSSELNVNALLLGDSALYLCASSWQGQLNTEAFFGQGTRLTVV.

V usage is TRBV5-3 and J usage is TRBJ2-7; a possible D gene is TRBD2 (6 bases). TRBV5-3 counts as an open reading frame of uncertain function. The V gene lost 3 bases and the J gene lost 5 bases, with 27 bases spanning the gap. The CDR3 length is 18 residues. The CDR3 sequence is CARSSETEAGTRAHEQYF. CDR3 DNA: TGTGCCAGAAGCTCAGAAACCGAGGCCGGGACTCGGGCCCACGAGCAGTACTTC.

The CDR3 is CASSLSGQPYGYTF. The CDR3 DNA is TGCGCCAGCAGCTTGAGTGGGCAGCCCTATGGCTACACCTTC. This sequence joins TRBV5-1 and TRBJ1-2; no definite D call. The CDR3 is 14 residues long. V was shortened by 1 base and J by 4 bases, with 11 bases between the two germline ends. Germline lookup yields CDR1 SGHRS and CDR2 YFSETQ.